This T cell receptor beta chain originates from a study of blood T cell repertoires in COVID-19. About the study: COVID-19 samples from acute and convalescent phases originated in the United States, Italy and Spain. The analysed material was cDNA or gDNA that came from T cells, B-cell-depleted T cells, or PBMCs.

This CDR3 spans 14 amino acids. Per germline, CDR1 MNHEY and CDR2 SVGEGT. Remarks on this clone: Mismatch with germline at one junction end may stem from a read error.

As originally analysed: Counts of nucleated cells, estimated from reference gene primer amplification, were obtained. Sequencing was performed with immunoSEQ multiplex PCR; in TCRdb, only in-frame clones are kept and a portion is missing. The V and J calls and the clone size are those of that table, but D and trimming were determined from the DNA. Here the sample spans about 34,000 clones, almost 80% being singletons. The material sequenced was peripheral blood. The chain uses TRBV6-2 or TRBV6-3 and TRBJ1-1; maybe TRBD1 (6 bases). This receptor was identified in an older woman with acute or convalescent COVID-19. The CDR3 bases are TGTGCCAGCAGTGGACATGACAGGAACCCTGAAGCTTTCTTT. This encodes CASSGHDRNPEAFF.